The clone carrying this TCR beta chain was recorded many times. The data were taken from a study of CD8 T cells in ankylosing spondylitis. The authors made TCR beta libraries by quantitative 5'-RACE with molecular barcodes. Via MiXCR, TCRdb re-called the 5' RACE reads, giving one row per CDR3 protein. The sample holds around 150,000 distinct CDR3 sequences, around 17% seen once. Trimming removed 4 bases at V and 4 bases at J, with 15 bases between. The CDR3 runs 15 residues. V and J are TRBV12-3 or TRBV12-4 and TRBJ2-3, with D maybe TRBD1 (6 bases). This TCR was sampled from a male donor with ankylosing spondylitis or in good health (not recorded which). Input material: blood, either unsorted or a sorted T cell fraction (not recorded which). The CDR3 region is CASSWTDPVPDTQYF. Written as DNA, the CDR3 is TGTGCCAGCAGTTGGACAGATCCTGTTCCAGATACGCAGTATTTT.